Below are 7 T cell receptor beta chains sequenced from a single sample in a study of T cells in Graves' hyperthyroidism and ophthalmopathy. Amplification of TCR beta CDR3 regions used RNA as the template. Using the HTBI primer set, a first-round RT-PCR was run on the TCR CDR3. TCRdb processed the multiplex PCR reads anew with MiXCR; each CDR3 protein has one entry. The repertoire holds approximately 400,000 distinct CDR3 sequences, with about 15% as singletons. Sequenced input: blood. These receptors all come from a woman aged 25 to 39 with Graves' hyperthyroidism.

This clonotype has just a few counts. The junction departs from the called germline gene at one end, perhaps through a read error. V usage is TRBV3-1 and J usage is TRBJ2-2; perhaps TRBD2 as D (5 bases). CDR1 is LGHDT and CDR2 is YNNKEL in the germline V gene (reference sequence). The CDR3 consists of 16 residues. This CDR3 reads CASSQVAGANTGEPFF. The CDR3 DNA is TGTGCCAGCAGCCAAGTCGCGGGCGCGAACACCGGGGAGCCGTTTTTT.

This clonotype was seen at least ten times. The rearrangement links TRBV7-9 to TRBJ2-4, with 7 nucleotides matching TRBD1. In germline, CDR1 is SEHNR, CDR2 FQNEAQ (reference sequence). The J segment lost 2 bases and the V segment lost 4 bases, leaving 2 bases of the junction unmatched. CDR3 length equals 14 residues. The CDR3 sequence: CASSSTGTKNIQYF. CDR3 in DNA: TGTGCCAGCAGCTCGACAGGGACCAAAAACATTCAGTACTTC.

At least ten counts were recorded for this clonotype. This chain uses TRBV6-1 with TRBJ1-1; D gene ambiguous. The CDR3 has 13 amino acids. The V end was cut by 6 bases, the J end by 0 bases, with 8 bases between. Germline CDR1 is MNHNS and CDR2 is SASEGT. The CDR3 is CASRGLMNTEAFF. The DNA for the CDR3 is TGTGCCAGCAGAGGGTTAATGAACACTGAAGCTTTCTTT.

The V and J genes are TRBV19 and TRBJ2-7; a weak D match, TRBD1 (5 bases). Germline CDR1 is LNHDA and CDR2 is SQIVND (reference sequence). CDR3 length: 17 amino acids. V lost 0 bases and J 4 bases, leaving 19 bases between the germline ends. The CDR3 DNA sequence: TGTGCCAGTAGTATAGACCTCTCGGAAAGGGGTATTTACGAGCAGTACTTC. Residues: CASSIDLSERGIYEQYF.

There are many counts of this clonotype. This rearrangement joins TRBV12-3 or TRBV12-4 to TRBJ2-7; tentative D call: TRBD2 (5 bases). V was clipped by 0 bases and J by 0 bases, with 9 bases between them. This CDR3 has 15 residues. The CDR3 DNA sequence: TGTGCCAGCAGTTTAGCGTGGGGAGACTCCTACGAGCAGTACTTC. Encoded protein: CASSLAWGDSYEQYF.

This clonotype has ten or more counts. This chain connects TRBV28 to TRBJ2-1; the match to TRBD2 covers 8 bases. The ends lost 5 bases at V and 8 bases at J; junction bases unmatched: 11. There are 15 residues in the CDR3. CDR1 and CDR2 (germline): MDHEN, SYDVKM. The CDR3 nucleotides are TGTGCCAGCAGTCCAGGCGGGGGGCTGATCTATGAGCAGTTCTTC. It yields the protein CASSPGGGLIYEQFF.

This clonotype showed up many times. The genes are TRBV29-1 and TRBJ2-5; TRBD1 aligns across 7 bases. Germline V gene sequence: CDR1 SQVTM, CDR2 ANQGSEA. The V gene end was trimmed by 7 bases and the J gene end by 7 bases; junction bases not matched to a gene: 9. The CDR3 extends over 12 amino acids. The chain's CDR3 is CSGIHRGTTQYF. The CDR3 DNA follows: TGCAGCGGGATACACAGGGGAACGACCCAGTACTTC.